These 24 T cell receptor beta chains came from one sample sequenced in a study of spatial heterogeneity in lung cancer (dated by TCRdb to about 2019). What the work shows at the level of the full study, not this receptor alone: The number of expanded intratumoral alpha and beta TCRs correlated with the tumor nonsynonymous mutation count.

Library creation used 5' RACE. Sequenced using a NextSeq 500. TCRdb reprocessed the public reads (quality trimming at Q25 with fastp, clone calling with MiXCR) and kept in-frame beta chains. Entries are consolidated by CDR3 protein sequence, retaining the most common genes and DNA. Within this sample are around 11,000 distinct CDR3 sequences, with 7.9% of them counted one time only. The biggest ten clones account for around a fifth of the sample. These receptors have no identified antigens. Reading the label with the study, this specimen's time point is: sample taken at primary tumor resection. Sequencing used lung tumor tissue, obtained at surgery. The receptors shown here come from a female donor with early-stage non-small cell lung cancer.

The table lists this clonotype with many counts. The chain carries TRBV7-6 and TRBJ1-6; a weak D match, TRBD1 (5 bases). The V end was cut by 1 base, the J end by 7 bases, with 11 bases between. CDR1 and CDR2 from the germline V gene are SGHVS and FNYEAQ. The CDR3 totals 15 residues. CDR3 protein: CASSLGGVNNSPLHF. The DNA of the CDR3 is TGTGCCAGCAGCTTAGGAGGGGTAAACAATTCACCCCTCCACTTT.

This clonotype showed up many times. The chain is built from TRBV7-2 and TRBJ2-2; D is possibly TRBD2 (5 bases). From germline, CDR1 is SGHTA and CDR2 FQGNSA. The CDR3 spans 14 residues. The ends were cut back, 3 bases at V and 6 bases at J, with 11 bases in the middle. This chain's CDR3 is CASSFKSGSGELFF. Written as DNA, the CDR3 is TGTGCCAGCAGCTTTAAATCGGGGTCCGGGGAGCTGTTTTTT.

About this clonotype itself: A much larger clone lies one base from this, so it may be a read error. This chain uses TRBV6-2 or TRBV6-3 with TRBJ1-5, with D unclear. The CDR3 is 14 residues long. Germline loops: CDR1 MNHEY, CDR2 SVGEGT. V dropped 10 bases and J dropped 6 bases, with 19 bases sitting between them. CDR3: CANTRASPAQPQHF. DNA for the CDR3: TGTGCCAACACCCGGGCGAGTCCTGCTCAGCCCCAGCATTTT.

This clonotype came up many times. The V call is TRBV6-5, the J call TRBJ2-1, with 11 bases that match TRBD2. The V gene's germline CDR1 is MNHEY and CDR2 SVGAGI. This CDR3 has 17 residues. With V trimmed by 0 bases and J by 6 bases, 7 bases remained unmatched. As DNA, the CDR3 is TGTGCCAGCAGTTACTCACTAGCGGGGGTAGGGGTCAATGAGCAGTTCTTC. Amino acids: CASSYSLAGVGVNEQFF.

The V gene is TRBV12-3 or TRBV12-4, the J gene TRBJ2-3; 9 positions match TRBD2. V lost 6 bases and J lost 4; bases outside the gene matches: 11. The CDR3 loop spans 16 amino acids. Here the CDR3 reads CASSPTAGGLADTQYF. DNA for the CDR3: TGTGCCAGCAGCCCCACGGCGGGGGGGCTGGCAGATACGCAGTATTTT.

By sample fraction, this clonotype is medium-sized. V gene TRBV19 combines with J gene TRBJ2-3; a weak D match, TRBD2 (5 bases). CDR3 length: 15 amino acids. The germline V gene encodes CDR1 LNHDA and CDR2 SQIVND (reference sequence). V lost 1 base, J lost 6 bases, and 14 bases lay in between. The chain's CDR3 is CASSIGTEPGDTQYF. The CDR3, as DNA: TGTGCCAGTAGTATAGGGACGGAGCCGGGGGATACGCAGTATTTT. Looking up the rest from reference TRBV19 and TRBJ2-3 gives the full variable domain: DGGITQSPKYLFRKEGQNVTLSCEQNLNHDAMYWYRQDPGQGLRLIYYSQIVNDFQKGDIAEGYSVSREKKESFPLTVTSAQKNPTAFYLCASSIGTEPGDTQYFGPGTRLTVL.

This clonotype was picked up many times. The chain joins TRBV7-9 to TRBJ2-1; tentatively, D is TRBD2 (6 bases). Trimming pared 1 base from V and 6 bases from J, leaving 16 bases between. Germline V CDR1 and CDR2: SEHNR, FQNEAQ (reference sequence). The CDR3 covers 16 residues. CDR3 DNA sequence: TGTGCCAGCAGCTTAGGAGGGACTGGCTCGGGCAATGAGCAGTTCTTC. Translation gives CASSLGGTGSGNEQFF.

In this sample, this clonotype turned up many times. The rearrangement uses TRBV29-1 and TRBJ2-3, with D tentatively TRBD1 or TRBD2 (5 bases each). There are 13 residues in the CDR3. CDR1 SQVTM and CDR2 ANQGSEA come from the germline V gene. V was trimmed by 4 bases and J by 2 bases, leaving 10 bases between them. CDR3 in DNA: TGCAGCGTTGGGGGGACGCACACAGATACGCAGTATTTT. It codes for CSVGGTHTDTQYF.

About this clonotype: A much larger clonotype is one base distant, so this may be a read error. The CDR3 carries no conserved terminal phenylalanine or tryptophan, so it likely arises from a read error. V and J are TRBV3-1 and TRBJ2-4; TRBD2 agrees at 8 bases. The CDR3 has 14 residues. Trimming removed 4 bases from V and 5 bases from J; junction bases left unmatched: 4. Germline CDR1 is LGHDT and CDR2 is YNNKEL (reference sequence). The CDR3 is CASSPGGAENIQYV. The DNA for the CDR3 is TGTGCCAGCAGCCCCGGGGGGGCCGAAAACATTCAGTACGTC.

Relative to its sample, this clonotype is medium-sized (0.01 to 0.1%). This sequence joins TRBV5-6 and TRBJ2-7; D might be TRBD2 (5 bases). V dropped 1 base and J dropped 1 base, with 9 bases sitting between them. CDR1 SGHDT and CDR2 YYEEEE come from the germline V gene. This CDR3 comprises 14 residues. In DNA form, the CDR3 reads TGTGCCAGCAGCTTGCGGACTCGTTCCTACGAGCAGTACTTC. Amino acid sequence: CASSLRTRSYEQYF.

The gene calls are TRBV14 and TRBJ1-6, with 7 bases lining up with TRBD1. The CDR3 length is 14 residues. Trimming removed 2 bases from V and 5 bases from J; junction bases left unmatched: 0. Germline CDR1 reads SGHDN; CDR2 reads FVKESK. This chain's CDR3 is CASSQQGDNSPLHF. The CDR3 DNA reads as TGTGCCAGCAGCCAACAGGGGGATAATTCACCCCTCCACTTT.

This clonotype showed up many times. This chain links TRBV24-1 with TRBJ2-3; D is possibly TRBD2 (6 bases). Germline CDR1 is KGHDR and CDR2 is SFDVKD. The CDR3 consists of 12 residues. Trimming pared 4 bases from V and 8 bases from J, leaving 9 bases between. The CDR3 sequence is CATSESGSTQYF. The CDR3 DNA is TGTGCCACCAGTGAGTCCGGGAGTACGCAGTATTTT.

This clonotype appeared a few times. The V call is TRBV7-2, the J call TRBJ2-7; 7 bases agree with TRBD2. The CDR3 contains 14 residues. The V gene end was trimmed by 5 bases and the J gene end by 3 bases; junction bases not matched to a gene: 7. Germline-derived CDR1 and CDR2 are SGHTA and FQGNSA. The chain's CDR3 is CASSKDSGGYEQYF. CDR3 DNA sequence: TGTGCCAGCAGCAAGGACTCGGGGGGCTACGAGCAGTACTTC.

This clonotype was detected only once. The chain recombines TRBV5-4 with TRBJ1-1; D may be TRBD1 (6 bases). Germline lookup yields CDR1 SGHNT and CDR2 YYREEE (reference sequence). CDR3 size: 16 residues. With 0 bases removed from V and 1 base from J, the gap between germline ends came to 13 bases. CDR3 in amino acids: CASSLGGTGRNTEAFF. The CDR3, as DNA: TGTGCCAGCAGCTTGGGAGGCACAGGGAGGAACACTGAAGCTTTCTTT.

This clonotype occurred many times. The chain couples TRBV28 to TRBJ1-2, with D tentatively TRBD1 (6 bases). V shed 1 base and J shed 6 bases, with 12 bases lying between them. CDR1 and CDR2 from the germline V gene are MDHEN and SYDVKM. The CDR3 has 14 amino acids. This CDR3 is CASSLSSGADGYTF. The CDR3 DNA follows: TGTGCCAGCAGTTTATCGTCGGGGGCTGATGGCTACACCTTC.

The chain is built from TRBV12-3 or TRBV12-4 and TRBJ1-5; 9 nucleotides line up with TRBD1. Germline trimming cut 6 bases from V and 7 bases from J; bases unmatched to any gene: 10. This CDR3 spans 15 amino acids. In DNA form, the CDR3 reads TGTGCCAGCAGGCCGGGGACAGGGCAGAGCCAGCCCCAGCATTTT. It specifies CASRPGTGQSQPQHF.

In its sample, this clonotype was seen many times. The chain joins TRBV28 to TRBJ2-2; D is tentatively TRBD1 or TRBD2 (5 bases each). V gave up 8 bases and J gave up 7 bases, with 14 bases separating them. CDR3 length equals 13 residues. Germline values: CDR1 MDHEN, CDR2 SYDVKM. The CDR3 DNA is TGTGCCAGCGGGGCCGGGGCTGGCGGGGAGCTGTTTTTT. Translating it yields CASGAGAGGELFF. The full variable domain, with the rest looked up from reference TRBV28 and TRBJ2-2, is DVKVTQSSRYLVKRTGEKVFLECVQDMDHENMFWYRQDPGLGLRLIYFSYDVKMKEKGDIPEGYSVSREKKERFSLILESASTNQTSMYLCASGAGAGGELFFGEGSRLTVL.

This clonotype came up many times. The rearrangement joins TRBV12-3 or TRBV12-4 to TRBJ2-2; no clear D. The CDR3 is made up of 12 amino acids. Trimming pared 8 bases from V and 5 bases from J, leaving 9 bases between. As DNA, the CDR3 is TGTGCCAGCTCGCTTATGACCGGGGAGCTGTTTTTT. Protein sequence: CASSLMTGELFF.

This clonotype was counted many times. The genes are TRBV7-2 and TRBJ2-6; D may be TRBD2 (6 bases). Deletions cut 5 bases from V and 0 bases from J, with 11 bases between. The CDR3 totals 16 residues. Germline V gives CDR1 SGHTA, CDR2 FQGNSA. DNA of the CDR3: TGTGCCAGCAGCCCTGGGGGGACCTCTGGGGCCAACGTCCTGACTTTC. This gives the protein CASSPGGTSGANVLTF.

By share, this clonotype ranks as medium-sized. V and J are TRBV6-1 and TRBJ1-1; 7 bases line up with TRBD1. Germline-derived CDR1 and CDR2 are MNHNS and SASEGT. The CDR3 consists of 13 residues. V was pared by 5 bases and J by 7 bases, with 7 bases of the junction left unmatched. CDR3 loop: CASSWDSRFEAFF. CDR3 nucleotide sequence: TGTGCCAGCAGTTGGGACAGTCGTTTTGAAGCTTTCTTT.

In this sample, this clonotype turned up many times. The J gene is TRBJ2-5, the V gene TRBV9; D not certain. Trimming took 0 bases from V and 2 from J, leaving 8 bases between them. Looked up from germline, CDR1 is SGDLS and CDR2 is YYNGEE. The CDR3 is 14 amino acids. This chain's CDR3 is CASSVGFQQETQYF. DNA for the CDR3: TGTGCCAGCAGCGTAGGTTTCCAGCAAGAGACCCAGTACTTC. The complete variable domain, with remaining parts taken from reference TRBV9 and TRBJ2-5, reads DSGVTQTPKHLITATGQRVTLRCSPRSGDLSVYWYQQSLDQGLQFLIQYYNGEERAKGNILERFSAQQFPDLHSELNLSSLELGDSALYFCASSVGFQQETQYFGPGTRLLVL.

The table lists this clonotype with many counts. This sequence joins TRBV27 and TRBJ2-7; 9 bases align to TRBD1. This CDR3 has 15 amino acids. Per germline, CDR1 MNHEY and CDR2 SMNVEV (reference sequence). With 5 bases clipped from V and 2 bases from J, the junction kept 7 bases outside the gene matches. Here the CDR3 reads CASSTPGTGPYEQYF. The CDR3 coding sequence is TGTGCCAGCAGTACCCCCGGGACAGGGCCCTACGAGCAGTACTTC.

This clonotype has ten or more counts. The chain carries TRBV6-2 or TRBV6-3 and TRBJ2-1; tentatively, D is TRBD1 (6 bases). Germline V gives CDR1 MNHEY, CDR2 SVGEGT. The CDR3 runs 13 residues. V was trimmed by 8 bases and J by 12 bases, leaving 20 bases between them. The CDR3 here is CASSTVDSSAQFF. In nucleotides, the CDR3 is TGTGCCAGCTCGACGGTGGACAGCTCTGCGCAGTTCTTC.

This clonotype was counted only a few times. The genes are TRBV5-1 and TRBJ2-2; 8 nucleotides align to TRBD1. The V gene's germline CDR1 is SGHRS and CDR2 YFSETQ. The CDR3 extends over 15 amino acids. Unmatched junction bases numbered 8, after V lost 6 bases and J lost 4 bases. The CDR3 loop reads CASNEDRASTGELFF. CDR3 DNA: TGCGCCAGCAACGAGGACAGGGCAAGCACCGGGGAGCTGTTTTTT. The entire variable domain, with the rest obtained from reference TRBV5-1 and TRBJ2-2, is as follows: KAGVTQTPRYLIKTRGQQVTLSCSPISGHRSVSWYQQTPGQGLQFLFEYFSETQRNKGNFPGRFSGRQFSNSRSEMNVSTLELGDSALYLCASNEDRASTGELFFGEGSRLTVL.